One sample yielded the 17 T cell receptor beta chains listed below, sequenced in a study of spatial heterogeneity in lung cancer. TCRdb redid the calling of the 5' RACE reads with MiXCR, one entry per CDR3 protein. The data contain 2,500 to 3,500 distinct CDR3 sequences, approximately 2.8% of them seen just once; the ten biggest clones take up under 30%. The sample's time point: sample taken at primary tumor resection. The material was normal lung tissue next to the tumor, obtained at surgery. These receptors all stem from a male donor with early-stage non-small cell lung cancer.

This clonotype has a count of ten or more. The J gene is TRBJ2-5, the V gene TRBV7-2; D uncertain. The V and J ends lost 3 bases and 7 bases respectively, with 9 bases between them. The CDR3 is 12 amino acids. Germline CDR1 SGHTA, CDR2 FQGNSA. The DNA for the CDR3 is TGTGCCAGCAGCTTGCACGTCGGGACCCAGTACTTC. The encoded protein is CASSLHVGTQYF. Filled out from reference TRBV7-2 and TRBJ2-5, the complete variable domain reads GAGVSQSPSNKVTEKGKDVELRCDPISGHTALYWYRQSLGQGLEFLIYFQGNSAPDKSGLPSDRFSAERTGGSVSTLTIQRTQQEDSAVYLCASSLHVGTQYFGPGTRLLVL.

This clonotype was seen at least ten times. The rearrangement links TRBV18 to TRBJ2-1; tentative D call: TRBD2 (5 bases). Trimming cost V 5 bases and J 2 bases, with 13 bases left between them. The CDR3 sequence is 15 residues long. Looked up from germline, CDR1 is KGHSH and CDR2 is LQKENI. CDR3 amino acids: CASSNEGRAYNEQFF. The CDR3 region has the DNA TGTGCCAGCTCAAACGAGGGTCGGGCCTACAATGAGCAGTTCTTC.

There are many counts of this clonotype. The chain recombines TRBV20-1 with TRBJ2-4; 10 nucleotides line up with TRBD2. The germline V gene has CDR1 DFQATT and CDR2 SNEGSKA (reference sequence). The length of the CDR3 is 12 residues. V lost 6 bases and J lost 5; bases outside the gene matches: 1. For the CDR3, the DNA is TGCAGTGCAGGGACTAGCGAAAACATTCAGTACTTC. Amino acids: CSAGTSENIQYF.

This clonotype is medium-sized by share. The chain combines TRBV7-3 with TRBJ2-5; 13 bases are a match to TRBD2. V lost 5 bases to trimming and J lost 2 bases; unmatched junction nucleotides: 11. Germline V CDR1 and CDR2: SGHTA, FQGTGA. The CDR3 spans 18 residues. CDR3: CASSPPPGTSGIQETQYF. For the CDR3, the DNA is TGTGCCAGCAGCCCCCCGCCCGGGACTAGCGGGATACAAGAGACCCAGTACTTC.

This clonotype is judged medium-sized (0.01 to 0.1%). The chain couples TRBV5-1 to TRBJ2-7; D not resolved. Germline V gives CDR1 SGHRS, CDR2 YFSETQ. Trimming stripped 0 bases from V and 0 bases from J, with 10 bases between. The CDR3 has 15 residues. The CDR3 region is CASSLERIPSYEQYF. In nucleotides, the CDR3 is TGCGCCAGCAGCTTGGAACGGATCCCCTCCTACGAGCAGTACTTC.

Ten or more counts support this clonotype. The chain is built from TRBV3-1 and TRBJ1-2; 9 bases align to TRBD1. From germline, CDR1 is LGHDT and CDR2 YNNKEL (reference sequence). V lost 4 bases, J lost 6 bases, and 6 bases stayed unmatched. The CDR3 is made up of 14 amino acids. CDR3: CASSRTQGADGYTF. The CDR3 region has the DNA TGTGCCAGCAGCCGGACACAGGGGGCAGATGGCTACACCTTC. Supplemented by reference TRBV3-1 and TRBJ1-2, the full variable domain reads DTAVSQTPKYLVTQMGNDKSIKCEQNLGHDTMYWYKQDSKKFLKIMFSYNNKELIINETVPNRFSPKSPDKAHLNLHINSLELGDSAVYFCASSRTQGADGYTFGSGTRLTVV.

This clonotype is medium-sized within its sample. DNA of the CDR3: TGCAGTGCTAGAATGGCCCCCGTCGGAAACACCATATATTTT. Protein product: CSARMAPVGNTIYF. The chain uses TRBV20-1 and TRBJ1-3; no reliable D call. Germline CDR1 is DFQATT and CDR2 is SNEGSKA (reference sequence). The V end was cut by 2 bases, the J end by 4 bases, with 12 bases between. The CDR3 is made up of 14 amino acids.

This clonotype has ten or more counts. CDR3 region: CASRNGVTGELFF. CDR3 bases: TGTGCCAGCAGAAACGGTGTCACCGGGGAGCTGTTTTTT. This chain connects TRBV25-1 to TRBJ2-2; D unclear. Germline V CDR1 and CDR2: MGHDK, SYGVNS. The germline V and J ends were trimmed by 6 bases and 4 bases, with 9 bases remaining between them. The CDR3 is 13 amino acids.

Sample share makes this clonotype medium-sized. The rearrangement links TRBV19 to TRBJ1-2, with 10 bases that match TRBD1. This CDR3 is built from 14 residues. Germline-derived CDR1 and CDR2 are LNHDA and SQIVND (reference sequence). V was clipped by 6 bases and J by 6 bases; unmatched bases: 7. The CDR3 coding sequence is TGTGCCAGTAGACTGACAGGGGGCGCGAATGGCTACACCTTC. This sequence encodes CASRLTGGANGYTF.

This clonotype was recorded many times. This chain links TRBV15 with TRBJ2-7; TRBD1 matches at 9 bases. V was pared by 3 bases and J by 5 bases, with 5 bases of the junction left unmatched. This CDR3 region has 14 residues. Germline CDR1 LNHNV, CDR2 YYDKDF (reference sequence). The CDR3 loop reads CATSRSNRGHEQYF. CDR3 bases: TGTGCCACCAGCAGGTCTAACAGGGGGCACGAGCAGTACTTC.

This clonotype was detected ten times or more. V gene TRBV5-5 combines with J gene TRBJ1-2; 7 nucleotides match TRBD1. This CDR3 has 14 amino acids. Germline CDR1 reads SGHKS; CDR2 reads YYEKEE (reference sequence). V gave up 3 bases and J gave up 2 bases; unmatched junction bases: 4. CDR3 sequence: CASSWDRRNYGYTF. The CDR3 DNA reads TGTGCCAGCAGCTGGGACAGAAGAAACTATGGCTACACCTTC.

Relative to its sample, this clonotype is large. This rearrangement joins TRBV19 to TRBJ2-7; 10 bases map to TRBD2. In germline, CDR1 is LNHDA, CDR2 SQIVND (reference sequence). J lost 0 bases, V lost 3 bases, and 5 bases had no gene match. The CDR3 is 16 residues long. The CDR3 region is CASSMGPSGSSYEQYF. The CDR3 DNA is TGTGCCAGTAGTATGGGTCCTAGCGGGAGCTCCTACGAGCAGTACTTC.

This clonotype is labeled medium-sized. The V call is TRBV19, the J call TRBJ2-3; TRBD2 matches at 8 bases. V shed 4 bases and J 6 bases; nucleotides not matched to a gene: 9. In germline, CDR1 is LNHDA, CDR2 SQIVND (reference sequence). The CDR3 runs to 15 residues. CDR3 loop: CASSTSGTRGDTQYF. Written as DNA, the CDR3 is TGTGCCAGTAGTACCTCCGGGACTAGGGGTGATACGCAGTATTTT.

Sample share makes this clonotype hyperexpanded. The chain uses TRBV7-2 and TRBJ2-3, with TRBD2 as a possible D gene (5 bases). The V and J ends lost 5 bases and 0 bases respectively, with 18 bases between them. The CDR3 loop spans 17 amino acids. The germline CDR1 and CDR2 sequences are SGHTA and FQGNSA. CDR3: CASSESLRGASTDTQYF. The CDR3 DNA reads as TGTGCCAGCAGCGAATCGTTACGGGGAGCTAGCACAGATACGCAGTATTTT. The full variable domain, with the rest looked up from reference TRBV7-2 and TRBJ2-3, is GAGVSQSPSNKVTEKGKDVELRCDPISGHTALYWYRQSLGQGLEFLIYFQGNSAPDKSGLPSDRFSAERTGGSVSTLTIQRTQQEDSAVYLCASSESLRGASTDTQYFGPGTRLTVL.

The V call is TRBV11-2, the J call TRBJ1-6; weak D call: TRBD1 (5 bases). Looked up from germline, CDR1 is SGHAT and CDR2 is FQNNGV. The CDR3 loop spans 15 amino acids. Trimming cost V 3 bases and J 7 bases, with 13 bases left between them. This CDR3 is CASSFQAGINSPLHF. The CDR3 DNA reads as TGTGCCAGCAGCTTCCAGGCAGGGATCAATTCACCCCTCCACTTT.

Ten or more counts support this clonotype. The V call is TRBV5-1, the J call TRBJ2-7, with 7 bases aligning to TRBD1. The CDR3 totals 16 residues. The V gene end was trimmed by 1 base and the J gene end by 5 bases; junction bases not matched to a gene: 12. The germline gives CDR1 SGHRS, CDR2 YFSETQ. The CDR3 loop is CASSLSRTGGINEQYF. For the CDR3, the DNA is TGCGCCAGCAGCTTGTCACGGACAGGTGGTATCAACGAGCAGTACTTC. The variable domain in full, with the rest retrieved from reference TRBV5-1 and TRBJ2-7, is KAGVTQTPRYLIKTRGQQVTLSCSPISGHRSVSWYQQTPGQGLQFLFEYFSETQRNKGNFPGRFSGRQFSNSRSEMNVSTLELGDSALYLCASSLSRTGGINEQYFGPGTRLTVT.

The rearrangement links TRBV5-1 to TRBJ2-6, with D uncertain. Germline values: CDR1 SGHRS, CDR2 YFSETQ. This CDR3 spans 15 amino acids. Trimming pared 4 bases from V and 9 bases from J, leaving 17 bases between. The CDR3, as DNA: TGCGCCAGCAGCCCGGTAGACACCGTTCTCAACGTCCTGACTTTC. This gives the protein CASSPVDTVLNVLTF.